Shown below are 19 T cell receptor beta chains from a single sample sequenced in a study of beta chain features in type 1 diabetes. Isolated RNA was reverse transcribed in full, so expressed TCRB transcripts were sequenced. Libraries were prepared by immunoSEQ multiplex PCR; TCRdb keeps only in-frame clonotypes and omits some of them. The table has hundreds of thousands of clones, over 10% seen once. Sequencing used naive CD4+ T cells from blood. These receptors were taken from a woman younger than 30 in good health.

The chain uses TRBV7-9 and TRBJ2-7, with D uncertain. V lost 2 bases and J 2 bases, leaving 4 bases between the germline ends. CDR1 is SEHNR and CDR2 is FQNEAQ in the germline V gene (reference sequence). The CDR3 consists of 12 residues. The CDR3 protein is CASSLQAYEQYF. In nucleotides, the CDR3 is TGTGCCAGCAGCTTACAGGCCTACGAGCAGTACTTC.

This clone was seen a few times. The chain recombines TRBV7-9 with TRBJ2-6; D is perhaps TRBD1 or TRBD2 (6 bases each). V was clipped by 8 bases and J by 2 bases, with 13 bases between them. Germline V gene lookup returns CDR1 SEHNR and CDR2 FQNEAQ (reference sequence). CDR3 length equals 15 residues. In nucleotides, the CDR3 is TGTGCCAGCGAGACAGGAGGGGCTGGGGCCAACGTCCTGACTTTC. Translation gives CASETGGAGANVLTF.

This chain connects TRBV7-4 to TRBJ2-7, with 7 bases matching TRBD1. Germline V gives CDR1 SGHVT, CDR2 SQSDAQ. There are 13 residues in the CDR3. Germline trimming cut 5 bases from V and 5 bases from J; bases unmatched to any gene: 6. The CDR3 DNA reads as TGTGCCAGCAGCCATAGACAGGGAAACGAGCAGTACTTC. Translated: CASSHRQGNEQYF.

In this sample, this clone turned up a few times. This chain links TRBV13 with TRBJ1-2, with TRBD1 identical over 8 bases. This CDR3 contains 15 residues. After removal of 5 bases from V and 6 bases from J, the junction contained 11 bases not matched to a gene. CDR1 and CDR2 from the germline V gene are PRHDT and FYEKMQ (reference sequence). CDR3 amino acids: CASSGPGQEMDGYTF. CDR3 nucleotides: TGTGCCAGCAGCGGACCGGGACAGGAAATGGATGGCTACACCTTC.

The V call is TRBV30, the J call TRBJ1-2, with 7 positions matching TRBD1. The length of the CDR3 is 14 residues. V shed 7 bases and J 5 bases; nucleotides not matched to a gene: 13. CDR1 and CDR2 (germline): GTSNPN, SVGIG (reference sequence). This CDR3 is CASYSGGRLYGYTF. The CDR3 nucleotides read TGTGCCTCGTACTCAGGGGGTCGGCTTTATGGCTACACCTTC.

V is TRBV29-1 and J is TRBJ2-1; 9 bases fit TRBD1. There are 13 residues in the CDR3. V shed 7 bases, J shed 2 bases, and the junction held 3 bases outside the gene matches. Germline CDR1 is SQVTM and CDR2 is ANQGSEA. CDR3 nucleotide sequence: TGCAGCGCGGGACAGGGACCCTACAATGAGCAGTTCTTC. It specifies CSAGQGPYNEQFF.

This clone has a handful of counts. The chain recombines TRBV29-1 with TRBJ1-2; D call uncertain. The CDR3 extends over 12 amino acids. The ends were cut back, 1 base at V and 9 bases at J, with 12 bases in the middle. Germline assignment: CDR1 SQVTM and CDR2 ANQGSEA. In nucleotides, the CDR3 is TGCAGCGTTGAAGGGTCCCCCACGAGCTACACCTTC. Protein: CSVEGSPTSYTF.

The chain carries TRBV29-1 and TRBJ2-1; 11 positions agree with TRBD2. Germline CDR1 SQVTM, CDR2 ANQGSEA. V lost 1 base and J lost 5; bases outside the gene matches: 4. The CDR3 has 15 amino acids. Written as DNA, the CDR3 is TGCAGCGTTGAAGGACTAGCGGGATGGAACAATGAGCAGTTCTTC. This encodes CSVEGLAGWNNEQFF.

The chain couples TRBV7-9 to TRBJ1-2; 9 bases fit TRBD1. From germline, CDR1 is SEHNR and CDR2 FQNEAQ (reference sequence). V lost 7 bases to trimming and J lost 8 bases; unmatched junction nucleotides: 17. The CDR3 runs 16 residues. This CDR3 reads CASTLRAGTGTFGYTF. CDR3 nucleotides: TGTGCCAGCACCCTTCGGGCGGGGACAGGGACATTCGGCTACACCTTC. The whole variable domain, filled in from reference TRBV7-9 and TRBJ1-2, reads DTGVSQNPRHKITKRGQNVTFRCDPISEHNRLYWYRQTLGQGPEFLTYFQNEAQLEKSRLLSDRFSAERPKGSFSTLEIQRTEQGDSAMYLCASTLRAGTGTFGYTFGSGTRLTVV.

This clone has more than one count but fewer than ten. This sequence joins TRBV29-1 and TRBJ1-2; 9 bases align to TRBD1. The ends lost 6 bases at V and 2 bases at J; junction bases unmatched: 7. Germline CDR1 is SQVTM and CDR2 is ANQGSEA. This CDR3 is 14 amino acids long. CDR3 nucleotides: TGCAGCGTGGAGGACGGACAGGGGAACTATGGCTACACCTTC. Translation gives CSVEDGQGNYGYTF.

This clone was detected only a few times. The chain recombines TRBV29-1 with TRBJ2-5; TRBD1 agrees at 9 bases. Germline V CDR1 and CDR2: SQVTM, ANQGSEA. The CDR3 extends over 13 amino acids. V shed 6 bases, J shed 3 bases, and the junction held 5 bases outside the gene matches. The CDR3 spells CSVRGQGEETQYF. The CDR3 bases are TGCAGCGTCCGGGGACAGGGTGAAGAGACCCAGTACTTC.

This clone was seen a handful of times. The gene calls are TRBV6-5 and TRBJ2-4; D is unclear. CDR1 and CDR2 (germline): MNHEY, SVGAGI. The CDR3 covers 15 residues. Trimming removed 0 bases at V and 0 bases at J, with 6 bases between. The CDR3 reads CASSYSGVAKNIQYF. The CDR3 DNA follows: TGTGCCAGCAGTTACTCAGGTGTAGCCAAAAACATTCAGTACTTC.

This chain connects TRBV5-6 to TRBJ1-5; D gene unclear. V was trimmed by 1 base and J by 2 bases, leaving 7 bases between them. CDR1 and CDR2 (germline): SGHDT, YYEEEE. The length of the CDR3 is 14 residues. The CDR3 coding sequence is TGTGCCAGCAGCTTGTTGGGAGGCAATCAGCCCCAGCATTTT. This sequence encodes CASSLLGGNQPQHF.

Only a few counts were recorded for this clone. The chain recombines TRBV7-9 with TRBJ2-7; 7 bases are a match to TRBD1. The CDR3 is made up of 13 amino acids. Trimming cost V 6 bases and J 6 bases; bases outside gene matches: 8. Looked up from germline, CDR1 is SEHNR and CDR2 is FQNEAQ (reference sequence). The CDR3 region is CASRPTGTVEQYV. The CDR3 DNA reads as TGTGCCAGCAGACCGACAGGGACAGTCGAGCAGTACGTC.

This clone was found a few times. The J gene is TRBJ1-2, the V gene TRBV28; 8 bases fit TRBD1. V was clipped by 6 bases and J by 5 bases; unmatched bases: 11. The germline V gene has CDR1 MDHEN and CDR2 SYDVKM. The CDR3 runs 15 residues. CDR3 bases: TGTGCCAGCAGCGAAAACCAGGGGGCGCGTTATGGCTACACCTTC. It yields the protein CASSENQGARYGYTF.

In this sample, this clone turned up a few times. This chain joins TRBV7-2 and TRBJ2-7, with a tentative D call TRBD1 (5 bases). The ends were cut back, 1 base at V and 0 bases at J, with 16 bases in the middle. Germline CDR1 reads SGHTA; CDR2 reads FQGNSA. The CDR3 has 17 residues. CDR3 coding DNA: TGTGCCAGCAGCTTAGTTGCAGACAGTCTAAGCTCCTACGAGCAGTACGTC. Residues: CASSLVADSLSSYEQYV.

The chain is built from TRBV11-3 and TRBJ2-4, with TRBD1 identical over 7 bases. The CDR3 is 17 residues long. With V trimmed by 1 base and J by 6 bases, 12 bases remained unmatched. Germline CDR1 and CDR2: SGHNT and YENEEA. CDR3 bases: TGTGCCAGCAGCTTAGTTCATAGTACGGGACAGAGAAACATTCAGTACTTC. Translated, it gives CASSLVHSTGQRNIQYF.

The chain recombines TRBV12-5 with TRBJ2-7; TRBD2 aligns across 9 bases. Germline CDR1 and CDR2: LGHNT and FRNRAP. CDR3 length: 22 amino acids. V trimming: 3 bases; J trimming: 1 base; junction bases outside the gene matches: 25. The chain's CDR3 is CASGLHFPKITGETSGSYEQYF. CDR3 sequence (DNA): TGTGCTAGTGGTTTACACTTCCCTAAGATTACGGGGGAGACTAGCGGTTCCTACGAGCAGTACTTC. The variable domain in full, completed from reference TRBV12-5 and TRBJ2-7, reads DARVTQTPRHKVTEMGQEVTMRCQPILGHNTVFWYRQTMMQGLELLAYFRNRAPLDDSGMPKDRFSAEMPDATLATLKIQPSEPRDSAVYFCASGLHFPKITGETSGSYEQYFGPGTRLTVT.

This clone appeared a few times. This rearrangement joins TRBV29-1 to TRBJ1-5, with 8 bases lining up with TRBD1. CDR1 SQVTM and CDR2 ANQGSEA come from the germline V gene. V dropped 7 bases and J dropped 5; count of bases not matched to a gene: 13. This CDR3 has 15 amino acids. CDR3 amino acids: CSAVSSGTGDQPQHF. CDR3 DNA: TGCAGCGCCGTGTCATCCGGGACAGGAGATCAGCCCCAGCATTTT. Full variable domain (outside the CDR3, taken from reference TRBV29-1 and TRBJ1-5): SAVISQKPSRDICQRGTSLTIQCQVDSQVTMMFWYRQQPGQSLTLIATANQGSEATYESGFVIDKFPISRPNLTFSTLTVSNMSPEDSSIYLCSAVSSGTGDQPQHFGDGTRLSIL.